This is a list of T cell receptor beta chains from one sample in a study of Ad26.COV2.S vaccination and SARS-CoV-2 variants. Profiling relied on immunoSEQ multiplex PCR, and the TCRdb table lists in-frame clones only, not all of them. The sample has 380,000 or so clones, 80% to 90% seen once. This specimen consisted of peripheral blood, obtained in a trial of Ad26.COV2.S vaccine versus placebo. The receptors originated from a person between 18 and 59 years old who received the Ad26.COV2.S COVID-19 vaccine or a placebo. CDR3s include the opening cysteine and the closing phenylalanine or tryptophan. The D gene is left open where the match is weak. Rows may omit the clone size; those that give it use once, few, many or a size class.

DNA	CDR3	size	D	J	V	length
TGTGCCAGCAGCTTCCGGACAGGGGGTGGTTTCAATGAGCAGTTCTTC	CASSFRTGGGFNEQFF	-	TRBD1	TRBJ2-1	TRBV5-4	16
TGTGCCACCGTGGAGTCTATGAACACTGAAGCTTTCTTT	CATVESMNTEAFF	few	-	TRBJ1-1	TRBV6-5	13
TGTGCCAGCAGCGTTGGCGACTGGGTCTACAATGAGCAGTTCTTC	CASSVGDWVYNEQFF	-	-	TRBJ2-1	TRBV9	15
TGTGCCAGCAGTGATTACGGGGAGCTGTTTTTT	CASSDYGELFF	-	-	TRBJ2-2	TRBV2	11
TGTGCCAGCAGTCTCCCACCAGGCATTTCTTCCTACGAGCAGTACTTC	CASSLPPGISSYEQYF	-	-	TRBJ2-7	TRBV28	16
TGTGCCAGCAGGGGGGGTTCTCAGCCCCAGCATTTT	CASRGGSQPQHF	-	-	TRBJ1-5	TRBV25-1	12
TGTGCCAGCAGTTTATTGTCTGTTGAGACCCAGTACTTC	CASSLLSVETQYF	-	-	TRBJ2-5	TRBV12-3/TRBV12-4	13
TGTGCCAGCAGCGCGAGAGGAGGGACTAGCGGGACCTACAATGAGCAGTTCTTC	CASSARGGTSGTYNEQFF	few	TRBD2	TRBJ2-1	TRBV9	18
TGTGCCACCAGTGATTGGAAGGGAAACTATGGCTACACCTTC	CATSDWKGNYGYTF	-	-	TRBJ1-2	TRBV24-1	14
TGCAGCGTAGTTGAGGGGAACACCGGGGAGCTGTTTTTT	CSVVEGNTGELFF	-	-	TRBJ2-2	TRBV29-1	13
TGTGCCAGCAGTCTAGGGCCTACCGGGGAGCTGTTTTTT	CASSLGPTGELFF	few	-	TRBJ2-2	TRBV6-2/TRBV6-3	13
TGCGCCAGCAGCCAGGACAGGGGACGCAATCAGCCCCAGCATTTT	CASSQDRGRNQPQHF	-	TRBD1	TRBJ1-5	TRBV4-1	15
TGTGCCACCAGTGATCCTGACAGGGTGGAAGGCTACACCTTC	CATSDPDRVEGYTF	-	TRBD1	TRBJ1-2	TRBV24-1	14
TGTGCCAGCAGCTTCGGTGGGACAGGGGAAAAACTGTTTTTT	CASSFGGTGEKLFF	-	TRBD1	TRBJ1-4	TRBV7-9	14
TGCGCCAGAAACAACAGGGGATTTTTGGGCACAGATACGCAGTATTTT	CARNNRGFLGTDTQYF	-	TRBD1	TRBJ2-3	TRBV10-1	16
TGTGCCAGCAGCTGGACTGCAAAGACTGAAGCTTTCTTT	CASSWTAKTEAFF	-	-	TRBJ1-1	TRBV11-3	13
TGTGCCAGCAGTGCCCGGACAGGGAACACTGAAGCTTTCTTT	CASSARTGNTEAFF	-	TRBD1	TRBJ1-1	TRBV6-1	14
TGTGCCAGCTCACCAACGGGCACCTCCTATAGCAATCAGCCCCAGCATTTT	CASSPTGTSYSNQPQHF	-	-	TRBJ1-5	TRBV18	17
TGTGCCAGCAGCGTAGTTGGGTGGGGGGACGATGAGCAGTTCTTC	CASSVVGWGDDEQFF	-	-	TRBJ2-1	TRBV9	15
TGCGCCAGCAGCCCGGCCGGGGAGACCCAGTACTTC	CASSPAGETQYF	-	-	TRBJ2-5	TRBV5-1	12
TGTGCCAGCAGTTGGGGATTACAGACAGATACGCAGTATTTT	CASSWGLQTDTQYF	-	-	TRBJ2-3	TRBV6-2/TRBV6-3	14
TGTGCCAGCAGCTTACATTCCAGGGCTGCAACTAATGAAAAACTGTTTTTT	CASSLHSRAATNEKLFF	-	-	TRBJ1-4	TRBV11-2	17
TGTGCCAGCAGTTTGGGGGCCGACGGGTTCGATGAGCAGTTCTTC	CASSLGADGFDEQFF	-	-	TRBJ2-1	TRBV27	15
TGTGCCAGCAGCCGGGACGCCGGTACCGGGGAGCTGTTTTTT	CASSRDAGTGELFF	-	-	TRBJ2-2	TRBV6-4	14
TGTGCCAGCAGCTTAGGAGGGACTAGCGGGGTGTACGAGCAGTACTTC	CASSLGGTSGVYEQYF	-	TRBD2	TRBJ2-7	TRBV11-3	16
TGTGCCAGCACCCCCCGGGTAGCGGGGATTTACGAGCAGTACTTC	CASTPRVAGIYEQYF	-	TRBD2	TRBJ2-7	TRBV9	15
TGTGCCAGCAGCCAAGCTAAAACAGGTTGGGAGTACACCTTC	CASSQAKTGWEYTF	-	-	TRBJ1-2	TRBV4-2	14
TGTGCCATCAGTGTGAACAGGGGGCAAAACGGGGAGCTGTTTTTT	CAISVNRGQNGELFF	-	TRBD1	TRBJ2-2	TRBV10-3	15
TGTGCCAGCAGGGAGACAGGATTCGGGGGTAATTCACCCCTCCACTTT	CASRETGFGGNSPLHF	-	-	TRBJ1-6	TRBV25-1	16
TGTGCCAGCAGCTTGCGCGGGGGCGGCAATCAGCCCCAGCATTTT	CASSLRGGGNQPQHF	-	-	TRBJ1-5	TRBV5-8	15
TGCGCCAGCAGCCAAGGCCCTAGGGGGACTGAAGCTTTCTTT	CASSQGPRGTEAFF	-	-	TRBJ1-1	TRBV4-3	14
TGTGCCAGCAGCTTCAGGGAGCCTGGAAACACCATATATTTT	CASSFREPGNTIYF	once	-	TRBJ1-3	TRBV5-4	14
TGCGCCAGCAGTGAGTCCGGTGGGACTGAAGCTTTCTTT	CASSESGGTEAFF	few	-	TRBJ1-1	TRBV10-1	13
TGTGCCAGCAGCCAAGTGAATTACAATGAGCAGTTCTTC	CASSQVNYNEQFF	-	-	TRBJ2-1	TRBV14	13
TGCGCCAGCAGCCCTTCGGGAGGACAAGAGACCCAGTACTTC	CASSPSGGQETQYF	-	TRBD2	TRBJ2-5	TRBV5-1	14
TGTGCCAGCAGCCAAGATCGGCTCGGGGAGCTGTTTTTT	CASSQDRLGELFF	-	-	TRBJ2-2	TRBV4-2	13
TGTGCCACTGGGACAGCGACTGAAGCTTTCTTT	CATGTATEAFF	-	TRBD1	TRBJ1-1	TRBV19	11
TGTGCCAGCAGCCCTACCCGACTAGCGGCCTCCTACGAGCAGTACTTC	CASSPTRLAASYEQYF	-	TRBD2	TRBJ2-7	TRBV7-2	16
TGTGCCAGCAGCCTAACAGGGGATGCCTACAATGAGCAGTTCTTC	CASSLTGDAYNEQFF	once	TRBD1	TRBJ2-1	TRBV9	15
TGCGCCAGCAGCCAAGATCGGGGGAGCAATCAGCCCCAGCATTTT	CASSQDRGSNQPQHF	-	-	TRBJ1-5	TRBV4-3	15
TGTGCCAGCAGCCCGGAGGGTGGCGAGCAGTACTTC	CASSPEGGEQYF	-	-	TRBJ2-7	TRBV12-3/TRBV12-4	12
TGTGCCAGCAGCTTAGGAGGGTCTAGGGACATTCAGTACTTC	CASSLGGSRDIQYF	-	-	TRBJ2-4	TRBV7-9	14
TGTGCCAGCAGTACTAGCGGGAGAACAGGAGATACGCAGTATTTT	CASSTSGRTGDTQYF	-	TRBD2	TRBJ2-3	TRBV28	15
TGCAGCGTCGATACCGGGACAGCCCACTACGAGCAGTACTTC	CSVDTGTAHYEQYF	few	TRBD1	TRBJ2-7	TRBV29-1	14
TGTGCCAGCAGCTTAGATCAGCTCAGGGGGATTGGCTACACCTTC	CASSLDQLRGIGYTF	-	TRBD1	TRBJ1-2	TRBV11-2	15